This TCR beta chain was profiled in a study of shared clonotypes between healthy human individuals. This CDR3 is built from 14 residues. The germline CDR1 and CDR2 sequences are SGHAT and FQNNGV. V was cut by 3 bases and J by 7 bases, with 16 bases left in between. Sequencing used immunoSEQ multiplex PCR; TCRdb keeps in-frame clones, though not all of them. The table lists around 750,000 clones, roughly 70% of them singletons. This sequence was found in a woman in her 30s in good health. This chain uses TRBV11-2 with TRBJ2-7; D is perhaps TRBD1 or TRBD2 (5 bases each). Sequenced material: memory CD4+ T cells sorted from blood. Subset: CD45RA-negative fraction. This chain's CDR3 is CASSFGTGKREQYF. The CDR3 DNA reads as TGTGCCAGCAGCTTCGGGACGGGGAAGAGGGAGCAGTACTTC.